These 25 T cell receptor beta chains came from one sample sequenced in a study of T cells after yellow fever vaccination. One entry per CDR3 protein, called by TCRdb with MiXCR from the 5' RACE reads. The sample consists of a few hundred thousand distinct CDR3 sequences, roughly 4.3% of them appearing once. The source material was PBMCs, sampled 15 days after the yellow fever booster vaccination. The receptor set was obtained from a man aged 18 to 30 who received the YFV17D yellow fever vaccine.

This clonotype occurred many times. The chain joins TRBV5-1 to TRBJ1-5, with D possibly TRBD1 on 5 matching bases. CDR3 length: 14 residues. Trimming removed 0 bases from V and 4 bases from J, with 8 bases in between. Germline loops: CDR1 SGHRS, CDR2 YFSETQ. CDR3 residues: CASSLAAGNQPQHF. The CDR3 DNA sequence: TGCGCCAGCAGCTTGGCCGCAGGGAATCAGCCCCAGCATTTT.

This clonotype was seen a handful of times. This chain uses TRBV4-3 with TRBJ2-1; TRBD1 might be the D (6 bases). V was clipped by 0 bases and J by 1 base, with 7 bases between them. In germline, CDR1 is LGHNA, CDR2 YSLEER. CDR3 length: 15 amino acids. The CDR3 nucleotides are TGCGCCAGCAGCCAAGAGGGGGCGTCCTACAATGAGCAGTTCTTC. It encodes CASSQEGASYNEQFF.

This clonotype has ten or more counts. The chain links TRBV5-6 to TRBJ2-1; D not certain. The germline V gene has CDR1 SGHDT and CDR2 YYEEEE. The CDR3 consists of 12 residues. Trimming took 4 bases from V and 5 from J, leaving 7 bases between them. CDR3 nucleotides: TGTGCCAGCAGCGTCGACCACAATGAGCAGTTCTTC. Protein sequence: CASSVDHNEQFF.

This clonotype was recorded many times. The DNA of the CDR3 is TGTGCCAGCAGCCAAGATCCGGGGGCTGACTATGGCTACACCTTC. Its translation: CASSQDPGADYGYTF. The chain couples TRBV3-1 to TRBJ1-2; TRBD1 might be the D (6 bases). The germline V gene encodes CDR1 LGHDT and CDR2 YNNKEL (reference sequence). The CDR3 is 15 amino acids. Trimming removed 0 bases from V and 3 bases from J, with 11 bases in between.

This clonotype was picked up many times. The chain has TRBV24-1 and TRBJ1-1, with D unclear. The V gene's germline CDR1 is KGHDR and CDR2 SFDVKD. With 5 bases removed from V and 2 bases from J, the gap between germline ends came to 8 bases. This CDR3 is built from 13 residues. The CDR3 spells CATSVAGNTEAFF. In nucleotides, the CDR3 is TGTGCCACCAGTGTGGCGGGAAACACTGAAGCTTTCTTT.

CDR3 sequence (DNA): TGTGCCAGCGTTACACCCGACAGCACCCCCCTCCACTTT. Residues: CASVTPDSTPLHF. The chain recombines TRBV6-6 with TRBJ1-6; D possibly corresponds to TRBD1 (5 bases). V was shortened by 8 bases and J by 13 bases, with 18 bases between the two germline ends. The CDR3 is 13 residues long. The germline gives CDR1 MNHNY, CDR2 SVGAGI (reference sequence).

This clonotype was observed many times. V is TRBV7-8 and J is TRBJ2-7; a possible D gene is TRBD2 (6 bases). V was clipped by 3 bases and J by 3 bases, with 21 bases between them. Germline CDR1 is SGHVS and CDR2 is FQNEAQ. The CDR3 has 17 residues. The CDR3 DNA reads TGTGCCAGCAGCTTTCAGACAGCGGGCCTTAACAGCTACGAGCAGTACTTC. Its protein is CASSFQTAGLNSYEQYF.

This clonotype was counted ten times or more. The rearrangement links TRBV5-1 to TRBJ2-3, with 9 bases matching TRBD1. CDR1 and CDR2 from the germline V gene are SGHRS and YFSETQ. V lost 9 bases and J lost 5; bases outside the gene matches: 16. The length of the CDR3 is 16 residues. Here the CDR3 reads CATRGPRTGVGDTQYF. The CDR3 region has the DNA TGCGCCACAAGAGGACCTAGGACAGGGGTTGGAGATACGCAGTATTTT.

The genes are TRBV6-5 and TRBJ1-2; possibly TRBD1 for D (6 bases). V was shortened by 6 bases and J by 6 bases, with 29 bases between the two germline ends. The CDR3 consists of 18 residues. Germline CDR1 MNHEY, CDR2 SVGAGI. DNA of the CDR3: TGTGCCAGCAGCCTAAGACCGGACAGCCCATCCGGACCGGATGGCTACACCTTC. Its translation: CASSLRPDSPSGPDGYTF.

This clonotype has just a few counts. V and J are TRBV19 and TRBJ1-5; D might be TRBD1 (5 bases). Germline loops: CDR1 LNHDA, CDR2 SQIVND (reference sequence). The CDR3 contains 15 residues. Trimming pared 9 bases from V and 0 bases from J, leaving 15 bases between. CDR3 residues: CASCSQAYSNQPQHF. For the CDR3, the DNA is TGTGCCAGCTGCTCACAGGCGTATAGCAATCAGCCCCAGCATTTT.

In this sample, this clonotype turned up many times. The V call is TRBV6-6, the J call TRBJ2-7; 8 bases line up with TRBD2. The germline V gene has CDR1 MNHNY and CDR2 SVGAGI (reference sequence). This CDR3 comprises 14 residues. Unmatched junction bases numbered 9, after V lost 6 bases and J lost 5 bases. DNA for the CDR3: TGTGCCAGCAGCGCCACGGGGGGGGCCAACGAGCAGTACTTC. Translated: CASSATGGANEQYF.

In nucleotides, the CDR3 is TGTGCCAGCACCCTAGCGGGGGGGGCGAACACCGGGGAGCTGTTTTTT. It encodes CASTLAGGANTGELFF. The V call is TRBV13, the J call TRBJ2-2; 12 bases are shared with TRBD2. CDR3 length equals 16 residues. With 7 bases clipped from V and 0 bases from J, the junction kept 3 bases outside the gene matches. Germline loops: CDR1 PRHDT, CDR2 FYEKMQ (reference sequence).

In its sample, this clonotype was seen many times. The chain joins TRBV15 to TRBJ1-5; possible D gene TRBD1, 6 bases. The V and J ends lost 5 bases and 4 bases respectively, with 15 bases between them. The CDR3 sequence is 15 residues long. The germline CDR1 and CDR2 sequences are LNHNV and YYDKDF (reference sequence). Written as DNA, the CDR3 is TGTGCCACCAGCTTCGGAGGGGGACCTAATCAGCCCCAGCATTTT. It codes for CATSFGGGPNQPQHF.

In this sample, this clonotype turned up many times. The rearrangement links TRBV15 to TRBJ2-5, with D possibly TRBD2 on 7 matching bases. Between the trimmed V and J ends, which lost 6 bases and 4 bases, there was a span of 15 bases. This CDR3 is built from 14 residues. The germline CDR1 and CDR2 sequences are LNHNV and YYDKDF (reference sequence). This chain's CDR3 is CATRSSGEGETQYF. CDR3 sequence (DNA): TGTGCCACCAGGTCGTCAGGGGAGGGAGAGACCCAGTACTTC. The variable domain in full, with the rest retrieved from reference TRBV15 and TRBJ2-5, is DAMVIQNPRYQVTQFGKPVTLSCSQTLNHNVMYWYQQKSSQAPKLLFHYYDKDFNNEADTPDNFQSRRPNTSFCFLDIRSPGLGDTAMYLCATRSSGEGETQYFGPGTRLLVL.

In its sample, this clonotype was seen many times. The chain's CDR3 is CASSLWTAGNTIYF. The DNA of the CDR3 is TGTGCCAGCAGCTTATGGACAGCTGGAAACACCATATATTTT. The rearrangement joins TRBV7-2 to TRBJ1-3; D may be TRBD1 (6 bases). The CDR3 extends over 14 amino acids. Germline CDR1 SGHTA, CDR2 FQGNSA. V was cut by 2 bases and J by 2 bases, with 7 bases left in between.

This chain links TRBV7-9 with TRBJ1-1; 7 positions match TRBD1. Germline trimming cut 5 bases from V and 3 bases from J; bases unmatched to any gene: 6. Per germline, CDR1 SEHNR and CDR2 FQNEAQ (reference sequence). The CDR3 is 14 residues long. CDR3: CASSANRGYTEAFF. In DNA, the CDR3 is TGTGCCAGCAGCGCGAACAGGGGATACACTGAAGCTTTCTTT.

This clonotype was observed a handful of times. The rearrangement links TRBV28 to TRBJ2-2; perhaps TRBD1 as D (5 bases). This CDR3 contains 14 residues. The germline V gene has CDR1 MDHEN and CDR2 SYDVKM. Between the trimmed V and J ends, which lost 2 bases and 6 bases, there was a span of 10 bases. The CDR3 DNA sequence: TGTGCCAGCAGTTTAGTTAGGGGCTCCGGGGAGCTGTTTTTT. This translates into CASSLVRGSGELFF.

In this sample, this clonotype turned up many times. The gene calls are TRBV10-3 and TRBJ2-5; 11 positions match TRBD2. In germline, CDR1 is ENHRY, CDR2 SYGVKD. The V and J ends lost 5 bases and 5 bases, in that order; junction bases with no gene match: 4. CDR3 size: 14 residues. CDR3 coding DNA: TGTGCCATCAGTATAGCGGGGGGGCGTGAGACCCAGTACTTC. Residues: CAISIAGGRETQYF.

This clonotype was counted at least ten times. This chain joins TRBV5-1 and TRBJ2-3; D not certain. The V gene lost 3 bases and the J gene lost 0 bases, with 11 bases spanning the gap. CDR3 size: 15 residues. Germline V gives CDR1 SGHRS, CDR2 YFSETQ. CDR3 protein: CASSYSPSSTDTQYF. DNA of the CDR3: TGCGCCAGCAGCTACTCCCCCTCTAGCACAGATACGCAGTATTTT.

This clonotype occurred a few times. The CDR3 reads CASSLLLVDEQFF. Written as DNA, the CDR3 is TGTGCCAGCAGCTTATTACTGGTCGATGAGCAGTTCTTC. This chain connects TRBV7-9 to TRBJ2-1; D is unresolved. Germline lookup yields CDR1 SEHNR and CDR2 FQNEAQ (reference sequence). The CDR3 has 13 amino acids. V was clipped by 2 bases and J by 8 bases, with 10 bases between them.

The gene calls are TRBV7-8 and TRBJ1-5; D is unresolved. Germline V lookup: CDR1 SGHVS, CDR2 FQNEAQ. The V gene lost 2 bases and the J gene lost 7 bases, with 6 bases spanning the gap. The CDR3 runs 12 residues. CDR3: CASSLPRQPQHF. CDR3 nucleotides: TGTGCCAGCAGCTTACCCAGGCAGCCCCAGCATTTT.

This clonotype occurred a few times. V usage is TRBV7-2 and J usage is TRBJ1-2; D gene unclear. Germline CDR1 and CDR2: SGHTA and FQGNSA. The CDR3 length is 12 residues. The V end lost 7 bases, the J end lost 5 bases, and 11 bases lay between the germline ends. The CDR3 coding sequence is TGTGCCAGCACCCAGGATCGGTATGGCTACACCTTC. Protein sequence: CASTQDRYGYTF.

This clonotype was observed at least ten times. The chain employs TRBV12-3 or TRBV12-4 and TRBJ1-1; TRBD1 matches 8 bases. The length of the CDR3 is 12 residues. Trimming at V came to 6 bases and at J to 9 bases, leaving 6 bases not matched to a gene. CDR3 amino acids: CASRRDRLKAFF. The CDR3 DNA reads TGTGCCAGCAGGAGGGACAGGTTAAAAGCTTTCTTT.

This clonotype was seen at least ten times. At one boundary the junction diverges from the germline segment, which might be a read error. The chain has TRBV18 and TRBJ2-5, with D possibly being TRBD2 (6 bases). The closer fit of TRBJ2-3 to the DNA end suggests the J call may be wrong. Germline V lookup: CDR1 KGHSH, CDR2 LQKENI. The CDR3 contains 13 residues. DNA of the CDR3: TGTGCCAGCTCACCGGCGGGATCAGAGACGCAGTATTTT. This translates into CASSPAGSETQYF.

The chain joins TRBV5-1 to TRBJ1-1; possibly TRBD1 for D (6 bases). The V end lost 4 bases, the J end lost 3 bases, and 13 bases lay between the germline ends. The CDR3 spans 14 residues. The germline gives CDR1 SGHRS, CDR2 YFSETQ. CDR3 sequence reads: CASSGGGGDTEAFF. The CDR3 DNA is TGCGCCAGCAGCGGGGGGGGCGGCGACACTGAAGCTTTCTTT. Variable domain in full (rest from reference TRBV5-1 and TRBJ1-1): KAGVTQTPRYLIKTRGQQVTLSCSPISGHRSVSWYQQTPGQGLQFLFEYFSETQRNKGNFPGRFSGRQFSNSRSEMNVSTLELGDSALYLCASSGGGGDTEAFFGQGTRLTVV.